A selection of T cell receptor beta chains follows, all from one sample in a study of blood T cell repertoires in COVID-19. Only in-frame clones appear in the TCRdb table, and some are missing; sequencing was by immunoSEQ multiplex PCR. Of about 500,000 clones listed, 87% are singletons. Sequences were obtained from PBMCs or T cells enriched from blood (not recorded which). These receptors came from a woman aged 18-29 years who had recovered from COVID-19. The CDR3 runs from the conserved cysteine through the conserved F or W. D genes are given only for firm matches. Expanded clones are given a class, and other clones once, few, many or no size at all.

d_call,v_call,clone_size,j_call,cdr3_nt,cdr3_aa
TRBD1,TRBV2,NA,TRBJ2-1,TGTGCCAGCAGGGGACAGCCGGAGGATGAGCAGTTCTTC,CASRGQPEDEQFF
NA,TRBV28,NA,TRBJ2-7,TGTGCCAGCATGGGGGCGATACTATACGAGCAGTACTTC,CASMGAILYEQYF
NA,TRBV10-3,NA,TRBJ1-1,TGTGCCGCCTCTAGGGGGTTGGAGACTGAAGCTTTCTTT,CAASRGLETEAFF
NA,TRBV28,NA,TRBJ1-2,TGTGCCAGCAGTTCCCCCAGGGACACCTTTTACTATGGCTACACCTTC,CASSSPRDTFYYGYTF
TRBD1,TRBV19,NA,TRBJ2-2,TGTGCCAGTACCACTATTGCGGACAGGGGGGGCACCGGGGAGCTGTTTTTT,CASTTIADRGGTGELFF
TRBD2,TRBV7-2,NA,TRBJ2-7,TGTGCCAGCAGCTTTAGCGGGGGGGTACCCTACGAGCAGTACTTC,CASSFSGGVPYEQYF
NA,TRBV5-1,NA,TRBJ2-7,TGCGCCAGCAGCTTCGTTTCAGGGGCCTTCTACGAGCAGTACTTC,CASSFVSGAFYEQYF
TRBD1,TRBV5-1,NA,TRBJ1-1,TGCGCCAGCAGCTTTCCCTCAGTTCGACAGGGAAGCACTGAAGCTTTCTTT,CASSFPSVRQGSTEAFF
TRBD1,TRBV2,NA,TRBJ1-1,TGTGCCAGCAGTGAACAAAGGGCAGGGGGGCCTTTCTTT,CASSEQRAGGPFF
NA,TRBV24-1,NA,TRBJ1-5,TGTGCCACCAGTGGGGCCTCAAGCAATCAGCCCCAGCATTTT,CATSGASSNQPQHF
NA,TRBV6-5,NA,TRBJ1-1,TGTGCCAGTCGGTGGGGCTCGAGTGAAGCTTTCTTT,CASRWGSSEAFF
TRBD1,TRBV29-1,NA,TRBJ2-1,TGCAGCGGTCGACAGGGGGCATTCCCTGGGCCCCAGTTCTTC,CSGRQGAFPGPQFF
NA,TRBV30,NA,TRBJ1-3,TGTGCCTGGAGTGTAGCCACTAACTCTGGAAACACCATATATTTT,CAWSVATNSGNTIYF
NA,TRBV28,NA,TRBJ1-1,TGTGCCAGCAGAGTGGGAGAGACTGAAGCTTTCTTT,CASRVGETEAFF
TRBD1,TRBV2,NA,TRBJ1-4,TGTGCCAGCAGTGACAGGGGGCGGCCAGAAAAACTGTTTTTT,CASSDRGRPEKLFF
NA,TRBV7-2,NA,TRBJ1-1,TGTGCCAGCAGCTTACAGGGGCAGCTTGAAGCTTTCTTT,CASSLQGQLEAFF
NA,TRBV6-5,NA,TRBJ2-2,TGTGCCAGCAAATCTGGCTTCTCCGGGGAGCTGTTTTTT,CASKSGFSGELFF
NA,TRBV30,NA,TRBJ2-7,TGTGCCTGGAGTGTACGAACAGCGGGTGAGCAGTACTTC,CAWSVRTAGEQYF
NA,TRBV6-5,NA,TRBJ2-1,TGTGCCTCCATCGGGATCGGCTCCTACAATGAGCAGTTCTTC,CASIGIGSYNEQFF
NA,TRBV5-6,few,TRBJ2-2,TGTGCCAGCAGCTTTAGCGGCGGGGAGCTGTTTTTT,CASSFSGGELFF
NA,TRBV7-9,NA,TRBJ1-6,TGTGCCAGCAGCTTCCCGGGGGGGGGTAATTCACCCCTCCACTTT,CASSFPGGGNSPLHF
NA,TRBV18,NA,TRBJ1-3,TGTGCCAGCTCACCATCGAGGGACTCTGGAAACACCATATATTTT,CASSPSRDSGNTIYF
TRBD1,TRBV6-1,NA,TRBJ2-2,TGTGCCAGCAGTGAGGAGACAGGGTGGATCGGGGAGCTGTTTTTT,CASSEETGWIGELFF
NA,TRBV4-1,NA,TRBJ1-1,TGCGCCAGCAGCCAAGATCAAACAGGCGAAGCTTTCTTT,CASSQDQTGEAFF
TRBD1,TRBV7-8,few,TRBJ1-2,TGTGCCAGCAGCTTAGCATCTTACGAGGCCGACAGGGTTATGGGCTACACCTTC,CASSLASYEADRVMGYTF
NA,TRBV3-1/TRBV3-2,NA,TRBJ1-6,TGTGCCAGCAGCGCCCGGACGGGGAGTTGGTCACCCCTCCACTTT,CASSARTGSWSPLHF
NA,TRBV11-2,NA,TRBJ2-7,TGTGCCAGCAGCTCCTCGATACTACAGGGTGACGAGCAGTACTTC,CASSSSILQGDEQYF
NA,TRBV5-6,once,TRBJ1-6,TGTGCCAGCAGCCAGGGAATTTCACCCCTCCACTTT,CASSQGISPLHF
TRBD1,TRBV18,NA,TRBJ2-7,TGTGCCAGCTCACCGTCAGGGGGCAGTTCCTACGAGCAGTACTTC,CASSPSGGSSYEQYF
NA,TRBV7-9,NA,TRBJ1-1,TGTGCCAGCAGATACGTCACAGGGAACACTGAAGCTTTCTTT,CASRYVTGNTEAFF
NA,TRBV28,NA,TRBJ1-3,TGTGCCAGCAGCCCCAGCTCTGGAAACACCATATATTTT,CASSPSSGNTIYF
TRBD2,TRBV5-1,NA,TRBJ2-7,TGCGCCAGCAGCTTGGCCTGGACTAGCCGGGGGGAGTACGAGCAGTACTTC,CASSLAWTSRGEYEQYF
TRBD1,TRBV30,NA,TRBJ1-6,TGTGCCTGGAGTGAGGGACAGGGGGCAGGTTCACCCCTCCACTTT,CAWSEGQGAGSPLHF
TRBD1,TRBV19,NA,TRBJ2-2,TGTGCCAGTAGTAGGGGTGGACAGGGTAGCACCGGGGAGCTGTTTTTT,CASSRGGQGSTGELFF
NA,TRBV5-1,NA,TRBJ2-1,TGCGCCAGCAGCTTACAGGGGAGGAAGGATCCTGAGCAGTTCTTC,CASSLQGRKDPEQFF
NA,TRBV18,once,TRBJ1-1,TGTGCCAGCTCACCACAGCGGGGGAACACTGAAGCTTTCTTT,CASSPQRGNTEAFF
TRBD2,TRBV3-1/TRBV3-2,NA,TRBJ2-5,TGTGCCAGCAGCCAATATCAGGGATTCAGCGGGGGTACCAGAGAGACCCAGTACTTC,CASSQYQGFSGGTRETQYF
NA,TRBV7-8,NA,TRBJ2-1,TGTGCCAGCAGCTTACAGGGAACCTACAATGAGCAGTTCTTC,CASSLQGTYNEQFF
NA,TRBV5-4,NA,TRBJ2-1,TGTGCCAGCAGCTTTGCGCCAGGGGCCTACAATGAGCAGTTCTTC,CASSFAPGAYNEQFF
NA,TRBV2,NA,TRBJ1-3,TGTGCCAGCAGTGCTTCCAGGCAGGGGACCTCTGGAAACACCATATATTTT,CASSASRQGTSGNTIYF
TRBD2,TRBV13,NA,TRBJ2-7,TGTGCCAGCAGCTTATCCCGGACTAGCGGGGATTACGAGCAGTACTTC,CASSLSRTSGDYEQYF
TRBD1,TRBV5-1,NA,TRBJ2-2,TGCGCCAGCAGACCGACAGGGAGCACCGGGGAGCTGTTTTTT,CASRPTGSTGELFF
NA,TRBV27,NA,TRBJ2-3,TGTGCCAGCAGCCGTAGGCGGAGCACAGATACGCAGTATTTT,CASSRRRSTDTQYF
NA,TRBV2,NA,TRBJ1-2,TGTGCCAGCAGTGAAACCCCGAATGGTAGTAACTATGGCTACACCTTC,CASSETPNGSNYGYTF
NA,TRBV15,few,TRBJ1-1,TGTGCCACGCGGACAGTGAACACTGAAGCTTTCTTT,CATRTVNTEAFF
TRBD2,TRBV25-1,NA,TRBJ2-2,TGTGCCAGCAGTGAATCTAGCGGAGTCACCGGGGAGCTGTTTTTT,CASSESSGVTGELFF
NA,TRBV28,NA,TRBJ1-1,TGTGCCAGCAGTTCGGCCCAGGGGTACACTGAAGCTTTCTTT,CASSSAQGYTEAFF
TRBD1,TRBV7-2,NA,TRBJ1-4,TGTGCCAGCAGCTTAGCATTTGAGGGGGCGGGTGAAAAACTGTTTTTT,CASSLAFEGAGEKLFF
NA,TRBV24-1,NA,TRBJ2-3,TGTGCCACCTCAACAGGGTTTGGTGCAGATACGCAGTATTTT,CATSTGFGADTQYF
TRBD1,TRBV5-1,NA,TRBJ1-2,TGCGCCAGCAGCGTTGGGACAGTGCTTACCTATGGCTACACCTTC,CASSVGTVLTYGYTF
NA,TRBV30,NA,TRBJ1-2,TGTGCCTGCCCCCAGGGGATCGCTAATTATGGCTACACCTTC,CACPQGIANYGYTF
NA,TRBV6-5,NA,TRBJ1-1,TGTGCCAGCAGTCGGGGAGGTGACACTGAAGCTTTCTTT,CASSRGGDTEAFF
NA,TRBV11-2,NA,TRBJ1-4,TGTGCCAGCAGCCGAGAGAATGAAAAACTGTTTTTT,CASSRENEKLFF
NA,TRBV12-3/TRBV12-4,NA,TRBJ1-2,TGTGCCAGCAGTTTCGGGGGTGGCTACACCTTC,CASSFGGGYTF
NA,TRBV5-1,NA,TRBJ2-7,TGCGCCAGCAGCTTGGGTGGAGGGTACGAGCAGTACTTC,CASSLGGGYEQYF
TRBD1,TRBV5-6,NA,TRBJ1-6,TGTGCCAGCAGAGACCGGGACAGGCCGGGCCTCCACTTT,CASRDRDRPGLHF
NA,TRBV7-8,NA,TRBJ2-7,TGTGCCAGCAGCTTCCCGAGCCACGGGAACACTGAGGACGAGCAGTACTTC,CASSFPSHGNTEDEQYF
NA,TRBV4-1,NA,TRBJ1-5,TGCGCCAGCAGCCAAGAATTAGGGGCCTGGCCCCAGCATTTT,CASSQELGAWPQHF
TRBD1,TRBV28,few,TRBJ1-2,TGTGCCAGCAGTTTAGACAGGGTGGCTGGCTACACCTTC,CASSLDRVAGYTF
TRBD2,TRBV5-1,NA,TRBJ2-3,TGCGCCAGCACCAAACCCGGGACTAGCGGGGGGGCAGATACGCAGTATTTT,CASTKPGTSGGADTQYF